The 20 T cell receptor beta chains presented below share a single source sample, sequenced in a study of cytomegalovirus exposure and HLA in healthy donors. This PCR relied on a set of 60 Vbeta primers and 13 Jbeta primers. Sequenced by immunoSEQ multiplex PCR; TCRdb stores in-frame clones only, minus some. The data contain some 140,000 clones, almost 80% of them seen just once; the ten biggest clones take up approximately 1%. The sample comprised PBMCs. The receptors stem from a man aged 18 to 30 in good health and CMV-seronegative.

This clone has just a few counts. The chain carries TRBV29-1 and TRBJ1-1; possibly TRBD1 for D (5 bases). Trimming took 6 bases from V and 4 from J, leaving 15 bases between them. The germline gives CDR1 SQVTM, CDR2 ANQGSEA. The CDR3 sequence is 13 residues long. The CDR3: CSVVGRGGTEAFF. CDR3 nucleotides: TGCAGCGTAGTGGGTCGGGGGGGCACTGAAGCTTTCTTT.

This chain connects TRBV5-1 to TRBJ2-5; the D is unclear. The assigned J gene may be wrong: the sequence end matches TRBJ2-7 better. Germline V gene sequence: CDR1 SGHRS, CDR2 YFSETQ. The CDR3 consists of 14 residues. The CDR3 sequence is CASSFVGSSYEQYF. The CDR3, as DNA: TGCGCCAGCAGCTTTGTCGGTAGCTCCTACGAGCAGTACTTC.

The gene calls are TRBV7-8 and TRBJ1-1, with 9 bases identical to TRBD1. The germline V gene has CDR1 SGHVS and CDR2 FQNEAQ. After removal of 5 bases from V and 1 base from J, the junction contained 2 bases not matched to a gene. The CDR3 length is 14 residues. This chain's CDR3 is CASSLTGGNTEAFF. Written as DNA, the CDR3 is TGTGCCAGCAGCCTGACAGGGGGGAACACTGAAGCTTTCTTT.

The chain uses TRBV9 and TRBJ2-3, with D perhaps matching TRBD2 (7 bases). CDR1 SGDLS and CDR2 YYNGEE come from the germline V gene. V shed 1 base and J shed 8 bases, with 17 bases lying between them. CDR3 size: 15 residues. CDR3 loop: CASSVKGGPVATQYF. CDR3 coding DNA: TGTGCCAGCAGCGTAAAGGGGGGGCCGGTCGCTACGCAGTATTTT.

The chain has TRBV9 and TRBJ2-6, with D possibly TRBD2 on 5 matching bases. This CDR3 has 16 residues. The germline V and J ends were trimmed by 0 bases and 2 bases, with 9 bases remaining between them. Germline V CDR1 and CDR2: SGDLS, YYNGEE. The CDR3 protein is CASSVDRGAGANVLTF. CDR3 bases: TGTGCCAGCAGCGTAGACCGGGGAGCTGGGGCCAACGTCCTGACTTTC.

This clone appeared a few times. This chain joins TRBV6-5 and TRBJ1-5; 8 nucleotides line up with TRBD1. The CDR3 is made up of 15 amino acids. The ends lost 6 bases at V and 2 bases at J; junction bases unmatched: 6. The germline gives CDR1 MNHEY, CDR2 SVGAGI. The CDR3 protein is CASRSDRGRNQPQHF. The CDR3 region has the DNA TGTGCCAGCAGATCTGACAGGGGCCGCAATCAGCCCCAGCATTTT.

The CDR3: CASSLELATEQYF. DNA of the CDR3: TGTGCCAGCAGCTTGGAACTAGCAACCGAGCAGTACTTC. J is TRBJ2-5 and V is TRBV5-4, with D perhaps TRBD2 (6 bases). The J call may be mistaken, given a closer DNA end match to TRBJ2-7. This CDR3 is 13 amino acids long. Germline loops: CDR1 SGHNT, CDR2 YYREEE (reference sequence).

For the CDR3, the DNA is TGCGCCAGCAGTCAATGGATTCGGGGAGCCATCTTTCACACCGGGGAGCTGTTTTTT. Protein sequence: CASSQWIRGAIFHTGELFF. This sequence joins TRBV23-1 and TRBJ2-2, with D perhaps TRBD2 (5 bases). TRBV23-1 is an open reading frame whose function is uncertain. The CDR3 is 19 amino acids. The V gene lost 1 base and the J gene lost 3 bases, with 21 bases spanning the gap.

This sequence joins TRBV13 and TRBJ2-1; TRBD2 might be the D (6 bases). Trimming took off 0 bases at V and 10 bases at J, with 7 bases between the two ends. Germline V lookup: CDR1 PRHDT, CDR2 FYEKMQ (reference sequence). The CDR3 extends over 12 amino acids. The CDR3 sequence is CASSLGAGEQFF. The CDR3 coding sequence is TGTGCCAGCAGCTTAGGCGCGGGGGAGCAGTTCTTC. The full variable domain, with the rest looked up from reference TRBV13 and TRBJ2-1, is AAGVIQSPRHLIKEKRETATLKCYPIPRHDTVYWYQQGPGQDPQFLISFYEKMQSDKGSIPDRFSAQQFSDYHSELNMSSLELGDSALYFCASSLGAGEQFFGPGTRLTVL.

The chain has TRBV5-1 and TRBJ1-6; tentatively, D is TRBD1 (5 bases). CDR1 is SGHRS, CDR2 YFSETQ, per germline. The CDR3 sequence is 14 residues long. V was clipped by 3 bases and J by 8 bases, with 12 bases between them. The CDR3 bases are TGCGCCAGCAGCTCACCAGACAGCTATTCACCCCTCCACTTT. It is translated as CASSSPDSYSPLHF.

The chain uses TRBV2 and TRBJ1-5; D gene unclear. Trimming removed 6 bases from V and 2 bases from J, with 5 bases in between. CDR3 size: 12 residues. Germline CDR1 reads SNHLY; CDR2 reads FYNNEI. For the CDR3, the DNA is TGTGCCAGCAGGCAGGGCAATCAGCCCCAGCATTTT. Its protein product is CASRQGNQPQHF.

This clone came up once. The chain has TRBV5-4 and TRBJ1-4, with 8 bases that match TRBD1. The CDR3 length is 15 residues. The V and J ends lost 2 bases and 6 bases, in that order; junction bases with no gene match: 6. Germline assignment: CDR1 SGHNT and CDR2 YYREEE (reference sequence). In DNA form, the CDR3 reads TGTGCCAGCAGCTTCCTGGGACAGGCCGATGAAAAACTGTTTTTT. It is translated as CASSFLGQADEKLFF.

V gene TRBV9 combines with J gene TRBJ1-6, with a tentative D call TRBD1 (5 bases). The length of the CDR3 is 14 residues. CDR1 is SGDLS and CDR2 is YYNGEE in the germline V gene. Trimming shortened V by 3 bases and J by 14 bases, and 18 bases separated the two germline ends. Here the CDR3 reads CASSARDSETALHF. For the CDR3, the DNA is TGTGCCAGCAGCGCCCGGGACTCGGAAACAGCCCTCCACTTT.

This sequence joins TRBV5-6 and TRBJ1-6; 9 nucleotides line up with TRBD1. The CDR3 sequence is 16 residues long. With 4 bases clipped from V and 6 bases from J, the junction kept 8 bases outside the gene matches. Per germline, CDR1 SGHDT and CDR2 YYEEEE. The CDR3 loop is CASSPGQGRLNSPLHF. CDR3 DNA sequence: TGTGCCAGCAGCCCCGGACAGGGGCGCCTTAATTCACCCCTCCACTTT.

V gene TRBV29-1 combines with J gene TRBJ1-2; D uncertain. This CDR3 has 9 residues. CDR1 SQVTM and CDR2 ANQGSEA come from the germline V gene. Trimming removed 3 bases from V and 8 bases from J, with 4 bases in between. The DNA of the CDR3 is TGCAGCGTTGACCTAGGCTACACCTTC. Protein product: CSVDLGYTF. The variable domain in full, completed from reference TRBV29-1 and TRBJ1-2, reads SAVISQKPSRDICQRGTSLTIQCQVDSQVTMMFWYRQQPGQSLTLIATANQGSEATYESGFVIDKFPISRPNLTFSTLTVSNMSPEDSSIYLCSVDLGYTFGSGTRLTVV.

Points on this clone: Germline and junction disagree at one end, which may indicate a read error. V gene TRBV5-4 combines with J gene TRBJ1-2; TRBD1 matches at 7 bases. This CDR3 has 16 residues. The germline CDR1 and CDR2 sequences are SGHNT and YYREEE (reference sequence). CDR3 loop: CASGLAADRPGYGYTF. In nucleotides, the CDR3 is TGTGCCAGCGGCTTGGCCGCGGACAGGCCCGGCTATGGCTACACCTTC.

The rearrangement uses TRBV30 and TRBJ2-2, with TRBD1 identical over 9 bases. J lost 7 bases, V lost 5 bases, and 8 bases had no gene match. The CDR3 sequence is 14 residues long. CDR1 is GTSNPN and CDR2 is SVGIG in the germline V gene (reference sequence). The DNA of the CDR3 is TGTGCCTGGGGCACCGGGACAGGGAACGGGGAGCTGTTTTTT. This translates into CAWGTGTGNGELFF.

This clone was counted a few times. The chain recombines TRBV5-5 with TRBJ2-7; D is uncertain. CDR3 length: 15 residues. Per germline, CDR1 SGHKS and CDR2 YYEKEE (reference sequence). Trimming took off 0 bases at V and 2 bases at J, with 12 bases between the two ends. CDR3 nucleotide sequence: TGTGCCAGCAGCTTGGGGGCCTTTGGTGCCTACGAGCAGTACTTC. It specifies CASSLGAFGAYEQYF.

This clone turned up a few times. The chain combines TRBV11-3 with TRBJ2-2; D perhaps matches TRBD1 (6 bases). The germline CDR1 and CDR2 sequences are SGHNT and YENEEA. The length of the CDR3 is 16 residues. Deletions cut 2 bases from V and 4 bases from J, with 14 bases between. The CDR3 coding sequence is TGTGCCAGCAGCTTATTCACAGGGTCGGGCACCGGGGAGCTGTTTTTT. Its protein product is CASSLFTGSGTGELFF.

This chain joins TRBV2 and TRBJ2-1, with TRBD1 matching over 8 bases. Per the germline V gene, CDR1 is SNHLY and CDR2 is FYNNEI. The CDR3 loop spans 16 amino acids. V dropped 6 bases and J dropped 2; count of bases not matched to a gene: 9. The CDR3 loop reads CASRRQGAKTYNEQFF. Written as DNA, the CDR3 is TGTGCCAGCAGGCGGCAGGGGGCGAAAACCTACAATGAGCAGTTCTTC.